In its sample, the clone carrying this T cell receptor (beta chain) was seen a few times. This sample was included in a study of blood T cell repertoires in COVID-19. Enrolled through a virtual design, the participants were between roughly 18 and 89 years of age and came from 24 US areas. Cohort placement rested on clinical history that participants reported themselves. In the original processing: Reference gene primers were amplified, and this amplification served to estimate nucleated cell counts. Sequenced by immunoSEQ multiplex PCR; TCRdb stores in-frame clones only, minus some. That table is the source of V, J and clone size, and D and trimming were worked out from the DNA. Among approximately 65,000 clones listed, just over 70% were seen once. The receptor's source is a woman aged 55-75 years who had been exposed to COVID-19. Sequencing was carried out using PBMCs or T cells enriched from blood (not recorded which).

This chain's CDR3 is CASSQGGLTIYF. CDR3 in DNA: TGTGCCAGCAGCCAAGGAGGGCTAACCATATATTTT. The chain recombines TRBV3-1 (or the pseudogene TRBV3-2) with TRBJ1-3; no definite D call. CDR1 and CDR2 (germline): LGHDT, YNNKEL (reference sequence). V lost 1 base and J lost 10, with 8 bases in between. The CDR3 runs to 12 residues.